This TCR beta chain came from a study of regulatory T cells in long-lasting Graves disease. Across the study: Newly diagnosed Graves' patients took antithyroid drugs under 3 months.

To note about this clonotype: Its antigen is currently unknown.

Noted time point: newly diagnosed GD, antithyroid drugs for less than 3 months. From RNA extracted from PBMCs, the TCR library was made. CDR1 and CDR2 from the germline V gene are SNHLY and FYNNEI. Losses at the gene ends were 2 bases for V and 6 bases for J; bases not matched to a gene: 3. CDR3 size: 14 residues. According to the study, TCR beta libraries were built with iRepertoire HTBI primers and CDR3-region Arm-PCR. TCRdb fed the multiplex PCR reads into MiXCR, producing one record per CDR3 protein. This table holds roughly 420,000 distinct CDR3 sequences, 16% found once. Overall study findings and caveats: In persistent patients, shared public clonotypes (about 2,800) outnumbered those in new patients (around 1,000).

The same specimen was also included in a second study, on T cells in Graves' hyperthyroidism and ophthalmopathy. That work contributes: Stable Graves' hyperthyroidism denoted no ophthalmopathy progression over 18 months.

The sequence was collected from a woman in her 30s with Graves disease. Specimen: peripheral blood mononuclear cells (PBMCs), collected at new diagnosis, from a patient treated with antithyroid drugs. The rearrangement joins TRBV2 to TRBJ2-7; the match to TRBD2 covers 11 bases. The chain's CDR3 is CASSETSGRSEQYF. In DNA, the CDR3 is TGTGCCAGCAGTGAAACTAGCGGGAGAAGCGAGCAGTACTTC.